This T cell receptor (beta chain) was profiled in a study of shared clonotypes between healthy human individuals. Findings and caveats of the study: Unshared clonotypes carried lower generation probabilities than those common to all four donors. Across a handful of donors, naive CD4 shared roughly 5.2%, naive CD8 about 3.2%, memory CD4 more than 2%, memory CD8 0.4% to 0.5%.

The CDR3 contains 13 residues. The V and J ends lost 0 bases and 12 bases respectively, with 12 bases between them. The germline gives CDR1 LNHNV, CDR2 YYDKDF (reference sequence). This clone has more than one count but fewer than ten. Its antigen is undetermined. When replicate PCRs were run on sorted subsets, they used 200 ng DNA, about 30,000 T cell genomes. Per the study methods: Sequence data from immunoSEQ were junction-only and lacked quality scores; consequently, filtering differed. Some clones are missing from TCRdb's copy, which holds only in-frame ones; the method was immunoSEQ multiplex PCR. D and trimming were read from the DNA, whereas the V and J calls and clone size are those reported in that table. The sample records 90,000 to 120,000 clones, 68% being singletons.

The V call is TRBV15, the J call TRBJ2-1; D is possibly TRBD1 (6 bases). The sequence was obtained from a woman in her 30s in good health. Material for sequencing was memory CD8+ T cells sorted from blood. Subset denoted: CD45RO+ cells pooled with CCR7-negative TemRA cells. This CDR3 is CATSRDRQAGQFF. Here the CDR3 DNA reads TGTGCCACCAGCAGAGATAGACAGGCCGGGCAGTTCTTC.